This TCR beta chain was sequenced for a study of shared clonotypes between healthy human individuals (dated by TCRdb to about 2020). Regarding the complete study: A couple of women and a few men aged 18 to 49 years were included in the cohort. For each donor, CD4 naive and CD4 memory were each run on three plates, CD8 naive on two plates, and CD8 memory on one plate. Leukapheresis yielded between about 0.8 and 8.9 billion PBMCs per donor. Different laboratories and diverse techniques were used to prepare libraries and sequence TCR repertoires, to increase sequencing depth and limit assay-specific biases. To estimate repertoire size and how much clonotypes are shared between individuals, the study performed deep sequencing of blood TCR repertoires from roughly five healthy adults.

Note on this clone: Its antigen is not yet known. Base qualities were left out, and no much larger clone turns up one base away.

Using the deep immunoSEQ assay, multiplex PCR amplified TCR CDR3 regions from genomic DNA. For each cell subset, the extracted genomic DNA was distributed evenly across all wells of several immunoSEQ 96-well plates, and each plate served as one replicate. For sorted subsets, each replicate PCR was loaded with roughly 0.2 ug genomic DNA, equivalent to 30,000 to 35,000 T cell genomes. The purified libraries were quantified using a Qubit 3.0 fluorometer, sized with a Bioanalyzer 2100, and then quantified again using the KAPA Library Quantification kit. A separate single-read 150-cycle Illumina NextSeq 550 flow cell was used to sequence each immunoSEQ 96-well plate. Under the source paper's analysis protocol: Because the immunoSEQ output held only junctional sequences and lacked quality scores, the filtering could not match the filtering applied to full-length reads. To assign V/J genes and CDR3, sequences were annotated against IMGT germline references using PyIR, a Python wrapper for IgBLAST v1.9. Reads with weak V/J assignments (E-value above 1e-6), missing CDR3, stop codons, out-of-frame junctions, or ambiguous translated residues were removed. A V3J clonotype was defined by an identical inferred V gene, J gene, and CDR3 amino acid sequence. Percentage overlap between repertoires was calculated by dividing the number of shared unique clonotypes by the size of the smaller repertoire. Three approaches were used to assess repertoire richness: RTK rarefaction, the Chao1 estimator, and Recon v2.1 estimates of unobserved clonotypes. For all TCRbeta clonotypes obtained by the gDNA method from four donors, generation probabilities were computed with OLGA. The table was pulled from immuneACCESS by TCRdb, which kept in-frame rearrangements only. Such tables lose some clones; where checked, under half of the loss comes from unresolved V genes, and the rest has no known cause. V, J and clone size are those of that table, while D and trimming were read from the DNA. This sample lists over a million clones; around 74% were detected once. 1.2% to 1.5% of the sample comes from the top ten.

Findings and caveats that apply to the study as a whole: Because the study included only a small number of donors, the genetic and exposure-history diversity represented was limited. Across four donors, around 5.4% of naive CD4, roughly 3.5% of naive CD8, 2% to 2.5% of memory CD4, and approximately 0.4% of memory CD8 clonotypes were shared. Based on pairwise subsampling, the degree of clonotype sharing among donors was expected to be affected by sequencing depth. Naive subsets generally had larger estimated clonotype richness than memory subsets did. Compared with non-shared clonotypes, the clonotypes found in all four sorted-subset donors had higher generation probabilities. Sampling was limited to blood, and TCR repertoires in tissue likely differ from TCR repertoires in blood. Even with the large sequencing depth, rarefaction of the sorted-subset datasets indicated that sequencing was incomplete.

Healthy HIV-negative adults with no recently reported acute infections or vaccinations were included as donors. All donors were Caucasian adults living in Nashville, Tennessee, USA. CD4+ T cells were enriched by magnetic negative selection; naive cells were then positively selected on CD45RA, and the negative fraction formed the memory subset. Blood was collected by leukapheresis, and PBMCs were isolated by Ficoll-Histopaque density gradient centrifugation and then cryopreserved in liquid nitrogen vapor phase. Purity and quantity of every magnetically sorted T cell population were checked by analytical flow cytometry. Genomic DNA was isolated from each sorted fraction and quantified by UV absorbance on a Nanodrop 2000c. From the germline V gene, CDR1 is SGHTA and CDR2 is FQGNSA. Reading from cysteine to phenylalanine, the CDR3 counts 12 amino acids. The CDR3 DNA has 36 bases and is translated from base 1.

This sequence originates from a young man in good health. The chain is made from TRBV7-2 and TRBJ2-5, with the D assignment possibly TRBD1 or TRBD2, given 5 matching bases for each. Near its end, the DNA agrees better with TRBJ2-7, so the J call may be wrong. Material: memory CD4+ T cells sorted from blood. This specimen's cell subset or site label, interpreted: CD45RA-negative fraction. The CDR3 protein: CASSRDPYEQYF. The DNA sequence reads TGTGCCAGCAGCCGGGACCCCTACGAGCAGTACTTC.